A selection of T cell receptor beta chains follows, all from one sample in a study of early T cells in non-severe SARS-CoV-2 infection. TCRdb passed the 5' RACE reads through MiXCR, listing each CDR3 protein once. The repertoire includes 30,000 to 40,000 distinct CDR3 sequences, around 5.7% of them detected once, and 5.3% sits in the top ten. The specimen sequenced was whole blood. These receptors all stem from an adult who was a healthcare worker with PCR-confirmed SARS-CoV-2 infection or an uninfected control (not recorded which). The CDR3 runs from the conserved cysteine through the conserved F or W. The order of the fields is D gene, V gene, clone size, J gene, CDR3 DNA, CDR3 protein. D genes are given only for firm matches. Rows give clone size only sometimes, using once, few, many, or a class for an expanded clone.

TRBD1	TRBV6-1	.	TRBJ2-2	TGTGCCAGCAGTTGGACAGGGTCCGGGGAGCTGTTTTTT	CASSWTGSGELFF
.	TRBV30	few	TRBJ1-2	TGTGCCTGGAGTCTAAGGGGCTATGGCTACACCTTC	CAWSLRGYGYTF
TRBD2	TRBV5-3	many	TRBJ2-4	TGTGCCAGAAGCCTCGGACTAGCGGGACTAGCCAAAAACATTCAGTACTTC	CARSLGLAGLAKNIQYF
.	TRBV5-6	many	TRBJ2-7	TGTGCCAGCAGCTTACGGACAGCCTACGAGCAGTACTTC	CASSLRTAYEQYF
TRBD1	TRBV6-4	many	TRBJ2-3	TGTGCCAGCAGTGAACACAGGGGGCTTTTTACAGATACGCAGTATTTT	CASSEHRGLFTDTQYF
.	TRBV29-1	many	TRBJ2-2	TGCAGCGTTGTAGCGGCGAACACCGGGGAGCTGTTTTTT	CSVVAANTGELFF
.	TRBV6-5	many	TRBJ1-1	TGTGCCAGCAGTTACACGGGAAGTGGGACTGAAGCTTTCTTT	CASSYTGSGTEAFF
TRBD1	TRBV11-2	many	TRBJ2-1	TGTGCCAGCAGCTTAGTCTCGGGACAGGGAGTCTACAATGAGCAGTTCTTC	CASSLVSGQGVYNEQFF
TRBD1	TRBV6-1	many	TRBJ1-1	TGTGCCAGCAGTGAAGGGACAGGGGGCCTGAGAGCTTTCTTT	CASSEGTGGLRAFF
.	TRBV25-1	many	TRBJ1-3	TGTGCCAGCAGTGATCGTTTATGGACGGCTGGAAACACCATATATTTT	CASSDRLWTAGNTIYF
TRBD2	TRBV6-2/TRBV6-3	many	TRBJ2-1	TGTGCCAGCACCCCCGGACCGCCGGGGGGGTTTTTAGCGGACCCCTTGGTCTTC	CASTPGPPGGFLADPLVF
TRBD2	TRBV20-1	many	TRBJ2-1	TGCAGTGCTAGAGTAACGGCTAGCGGGAGCTATGAGCAGTTCTTC	CSARVTASGSYEQFF
.	TRBV18	many	TRBJ1-1	TGTGCCAGCTCACCACCTAGTAACACTGAAGCTTTCTTT	CASSPPSNTEAFF
.	TRBV30	many	TRBJ1-1	TGTGCCTGGAGTGTAGAAGGGGTGAGGAACACTGAAGCTTTCTTT	CAWSVEGVRNTEAFF
.	TRBV9	many	TRBJ2-7	TGTGCCAGCAGCCCCAGCGGGCTCTCCTACGAGCAGTACTTC	CASSPSGLSYEQYF
.	TRBV10-3	many	TRBJ2-2	TGTGCCATCAGTGACGCACTAGCGAACACCGGGGAGCTGTTTTTT	CAISDALANTGELFF
TRBD2	TRBV5-4	many	TRBJ2-1	TGTGCCAGCAGCACGGGACTAGCAAGCGGGGCCTACAATGAGCAGTTCTTC	CASSTGLASGAYNEQFF
.	TRBV4-1	many	TRBJ2-3	TGCGCCAGCAGCCAAGATCCCGCTGGCACAGATACGCAGTATTTT	CASSQDPAGTDTQYF
TRBD1	TRBV7-2	many	TRBJ1-1	TGTGCCAGCAGCCCAACCGACAGGGGCCAAGCTTTCTTT	CASSPTDRGQAFF
TRBD1	TRBV27	many	TRBJ1-5	TGTGCCAGCAGTTTTACAGGGGGCAAACAGCCCCAGCATTTT	CASSFTGGKQPQHF
.	TRBV19	many	TRBJ1-1	TGTGCCAGTAGTATAGATCGAGGGACTGAAGCTTTCTTT	CASSIDRGTEAFF
TRBD1	TRBV20-1	many	TRBJ2-7	TGCAGTGCTAGAGATGAGGGGACAGTCTACGAGCAGTACTTC	CSARDEGTVYEQYF
TRBD1	TRBV7-9	many	TRBJ2-3	TGTGCCAGCAGCTTACAACTCGGACAGGGGGATTTTCCAGATACGCAGTATTTT	CASSLQLGQGDFPDTQYF
TRBD2	TRBV7-2	many	TRBJ2-1	TGTGCCAGCTCCAGGACTAGCGGGAGGAATGAGCAGTTCTTC	CASSRTSGRNEQFF
.	TRBV7-2	many	TRBJ2-5	TGTGCCAGCAGCTTAGCAGCAGTGCAAGAGACCCAGTACTTC	CASSLAAVQETQYF
TRBD1	TRBV29-1	medium-sized	TRBJ1-1	TGCAGCGTTAAGGGGGCAGGGGGCTTTAAAGCTTTCTTT	CSVKGAGGFKAFF
TRBD2	TRBV12-3/TRBV12-4	few	TRBJ2-1	TGTGCCAGCAGGGGGACTAGCGGGTTTTACAATGAGCAGTTCTTC	CASRGTSGFYNEQFF
TRBD2	TRBV7-3	many	TRBJ2-1	TGTGCCAGCAGAACGGGACTAGCGGGAGATGAGCAGTTCTTC	CASRTGLAGDEQFF
.	TRBV11-2	.	TRBJ2-6	TGTGCCAGCAGCTTAGACAGGGTGGCAGGGGCCAACGTCCTGACTTTC	CASSLDRVAGANVLTF
.	TRBV20-1	many	TRBJ2-3	TGCAGTGCTAGAGATCAGGGGGGAGGCGCAGATACGCAGTATTTT	CSARDQGGGADTQYF
TRBD1	TRBV4-3	many	TRBJ1-2	TGCGCCAGCAGCCAAGATATCAGGGGGGACTATGGCTACACCTTC	CASSQDIRGDYGYTF
TRBD1	TRBV10-3	many	TRBJ1-1	TGTGCCATCAGTGAGTCCCGACAGGGTGGAGGCACTGAAGCTTTCTTT	CAISESRQGGGTEAFF
TRBD2	TRBV9	many	TRBJ2-1	TGTGCCAGCAGCCCAAGGACTAGCGACTGGGGGAATGAGCAGCTCTTC	CASSPRTSDWGNEQLF
.	TRBV3-1	many	TRBJ1-1	TGTGCCAGCAGCCAAGGGGTACAGTCCACCGAAGCTTTCTTT	CASSQGVQSTEAFF
.	TRBV7-6	many	TRBJ1-4	TGTGCCAGCAGCTTGGGTCGGGACGGGTACGAAAAACTGTTTTTT	CASSLGRDGYEKLFF
.	TRBV7-9	many	TRBJ1-5	TGTGCCAGCAGCTTAGGACAGCAGCCCCAGCATTTT	CASSLGQQPQHF
TRBD2	TRBV20-1	many	TRBJ2-3	TGCAGTGCTATTAGCGGGAGGGCCGGGGATACGCAGTATTTT	CSAISGRAGDTQYF
.	TRBV21-1	many	TRBJ1-5	TGTGCCAGCAGCAAAGTATACAGGGTGAGTCAGCCCCAGCATTTT	CASSKVYRVSQPQHF
.	TRBV19	many	TRBJ1-1	TGTGCCAGTAGTATCGGGGGGGACACTGAAGCTTTCTTT	CASSIGGDTEAFF
.	TRBV29-1	.	TRBJ1-1	TGCAGCGTTGTTGGTACCATAGCTTTCTTT	CSVVGTIAFF
.	TRBV9	many	TRBJ1-1	TGTGCCAGCAGCGTAGAATGGGGGCAGGGAGTGAACACTGAAGCTTTCTTT	CASSVEWGQGVNTEAFF
.	TRBV29-1	many	TRBJ1-1	TGCAGCGACGGACACTGGACCACTGAAGCTTTCTTT	CSDGHWTTEAFF
TRBD2	TRBV15	many	TRBJ2-7	TGTGCCACCAGCAGCGTGACTAGCGGGGGCTACGAGCAGTACTTC	CATSSVTSGGYEQYF
TRBD2	TRBV30	many	TRBJ2-2	TGTGCCTGGAGTGTGGGAGGGACCGGGGAGCTGTTTTTT	CAWSVGGTGELFF
.	TRBV9	.	TRBJ2-5	TGTGCCAGCAGCGGTACAGGTAGGGGAGAGACCCAGTACTTC	CASSGTGRGETQYF
.	TRBV5-4	many	TRBJ2-2	TGTGCCAGCAGCCCTCTCTCCGGGGAGCTGTTTTTT	CASSPLSGELFF
TRBD2	TRBV5-1	many	TRBJ2-2	TGCGCCAGCAGTTTTACTAGCGGGAGAAACACCGGGGAGCTGTTTTTT	CASSFTSGRNTGELFF
.	TRBV7-2	many	TRBJ1-1	TGTGCCAGCAGCTCAAGGGGTGTGCAGGGTGACACTGAAGCTTTCTTT	CASSSRGVQGDTEAFF
TRBD1	TRBV7-9	.	TRBJ2-6	TGTGCCAGCAGCTTAGCTTGGACAGGGGGCCTAGGGAAGCCTGGGGCCAACGTCCTGACTTTC	CASSLAWTGGLGKPGANVLTF
.	TRBV11-2	few	TRBJ1-1	TGTGCCAGCAGCTTTCCCCGAGGTGGCACTGAAGCTTTCTTT	CASSFPRGGTEAFF
.	TRBV9	few	TRBJ1-6	TGTGTCAGCAGCCTCACGGACAGACCAAATTCACCCCTCCACTTT	CVSSLTDRPNSPLHF
.	TRBV27	many	TRBJ2-7	TGTGCCAGCAGTTCCACTCCCGGGGCGAACTACGAGCAGTACTTC	CASSSTPGANYEQYF
.	TRBV7-6	many	TRBJ2-1	TGTGCCAGCAGCTTAGAAAGAGGTTGGAATGAGCAGTTCTTC	CASSLERGWNEQFF